Listed below are T cell receptor beta chains from one sample, sequenced in a study of control samples from healthy donors and cancer patients. Using immunoSEQ multiplex PCR, the repertoire was profiled, and TCRdb retains in-frame clones only, with some absent. The table has 200,000 or so clones, roughly 94% seen once. The specimen was blood. Source of these receptors: a man aged 45-60 years in good health. CDR3s include the opening cysteine and the closing phenylalanine or tryptophan. Each record gives: clone size, J gene, D gene, V gene, CDR3 length, CDR3 protein, CDR3 DNA. A D gene is named only where the DNA matches it firmly. Only some rows state a clone size, as once, few, many or a class for expanded clones.

NA | TRBJ2-3 | TRBD2 | TRBV30 | 12 | CAWSKLGGTQYF | TGTGCCTGGAGTAAACTGGGAGGGACGCAGTATTTT
NA | TRBJ1-5 | NA | TRBV9 | 17 | CASSASPGPYSNQPQHF | TGTGCCAGCAGCGCAAGCCCAGGACCTTATAGCAATCAGCCCCAGCATTTT
NA | TRBJ1-6 | TRBD1 | TRBV6-5 | 16 | CASSYSTGTGDAPLHF | TGTGCCAGCAGTTACTCGACGGGGACAGGGGACGCACCCCTCCACTTT
NA | TRBJ1-2 | TRBD1 | TRBV6-6 | 14 | CASSYSGQGDGYTF | TGTGCCAGCAGTTACTCGGGACAGGGAGATGGCTACACCTTC
NA | TRBJ1-2 | TRBD1 | TRBV7-2 | 15 | CASSLERTGYYGYTF | TGTGCCAGCAGCTTGGAAAGGACAGGGTACTATGGCTACACCTTC
once | TRBJ2-2 | NA | TRBV19 | 16 | CASSPLGRYNTGELFF | TGTGCCAGTAGTCCCTTAGGCAGGTATAACACCGGGGAGCTGTTTTTT
NA | TRBJ2-1 | NA | TRBV7-2 | 16 | CASSLGGTSSYNEQFF | TGTGCCAGCAGCTTAGGCGGGACCAGCTCCTACAATGAGCAGTTCTTC
NA | TRBJ2-3 | TRBD2 | TRBV7-2 | 15 | CASSLSSGTTDTQYF | TGTGCCAGCAGCTTATCTAGCGGAACAACAGATACGCAGTATTTT
NA | TRBJ2-2 | NA | TRBV7-9 | 12 | CASSSTEGELFF | TGTGCCAGCAGCTCCACAGAGGGGGAGCTGTTTTTT
NA | TRBJ2-5 | NA | TRBV5-6 | 14 | CASSDAGYQETQYF | TGTGCCAGCAGTGATGCGGGGTACCAAGAGACCCAGTACTTC
NA | TRBJ2-1 | NA | TRBV12-3/TRBV12-4 | 12 | CASSPGWNEQFF | TGTGCCAGCAGTCCAGGGTGGAATGAGCAGTTCTTC
NA | TRBJ1-2 | NA | TRBV5-1 | 13 | CASSLDGPYGYTF | TGCGCCAGCAGCTTGGATGGACCCTATGGCTACACCTTC
NA | TRBJ1-2 | NA | TRBV5-1 | 13 | CASSLSGYYGYTF | TGCGCCAGCAGCTTGTCAGGGTACTATGGCTACACCTTC
NA | TRBJ2-7 | NA | TRBV5-6 | 15 | CASSLGGRGSYEQYF | TGTGCCAGCAGCTTGGGGGGGCGCGGCTCCTACGAGCAGTACTTC
NA | TRBJ2-3 | TRBD2 | TRBV6-6 | 16 | CASSSGLAGGRDTQYF | TGTGCCAGCAGTTCCGGACTAGCGGGGGGCAGAGATACGCAGTATTTT
NA | TRBJ1-6 | TRBD1 | TRBV6-1 | 15 | CASSESGQGNSPLHF | TGTGCCAGCAGTGAATCTGGACAGGGTAATTCACCCCTCCACTTT
NA | TRBJ2-6 | NA | TRBV2 | 14 | CASTSSSGANVLTF | TGTGCCAGCACCAGCTCCTCTGGGGCCAACGTCCTGACTTTC
NA | TRBJ1-2 | NA | TRBV20-1 | 11 | CSASGGYGYTF | TGCAGTGCTAGTGGAGGCTATGGCTACACCTTC
NA | TRBJ1-3 | TRBD1 | TRBV5-1 | 17 | CASSAGTAESSGNTIYF | TGCGCCAGCAGCGCCGGGACAGCTGAGAGCTCTGGAAACACCATATATTTT
NA | TRBJ2-3 | NA | TRBV6-1 | 13 | CASSDWQIDTQYF | TGTGCCAGCAGTGATTGGCAGATTGATACGCAGTATTTT
NA | TRBJ1-1 | NA | TRBV10-2 | 14 | CASSEEAGSRGAFF | TGCGCCAGCAGTGAGGAGGCGGGCTCGAGGGGAGCTTTCTTT
NA | TRBJ1-2 | NA | TRBV6-2/TRBV6-3 | 14 | CASSLGQNNYGYTF | TGTGCCAGCAGCCTTGGGCAGAATAACTATGGCTACACCTTC
once | TRBJ1-5 | TRBD1 | TRBV10-2 | 13 | CASRTGSNQPQHF | TGCGCCAGCAGGACAGGGAGCAATCAGCCCCAGCATTTT
once | TRBJ2-2 | TRBD1 | TRBV27 | 14 | CASSLLQGPGELFF | TGTGCCAGCAGTTTATTACAGGGGCCCGGGGAGCTGTTTTTT
NA | TRBJ2-7 | NA | TRBV27 | 11 | CASSFRYEQYF | TGTGCCAGCAGTTTCCGTTACGAGCAGTACTTC
NA | TRBJ2-7 | NA | TRBV9 | 15 | CASSPVDPPRDEQYF | TGTGCCAGCAGCCCGGTGGATCCTCCCCGGGACGAGCAGTACTTC
NA | TRBJ1-3 | NA | TRBV28 | 15 | CASTPGKVSGNTIYF | TGTGCCAGCACCCCGGGGAAGGTCTCTGGAAACACCATATATTTT
NA | TRBJ2-2 | TRBD1 | TRBV5-1 | 14 | CASGQGANTGELFF | TGCGCCAGCGGACAGGGGGCTAACACCGGGGAGCTGTTTTTT
NA | TRBJ2-7 | TRBD1 | TRBV5-4 | 16 | CASSGSAGTAYYEQYF | TGTGCCAGCAGCGGCTCGGCCGGGACAGCCTACTACGAGCAGTACTTC
once | TRBJ1-3 | NA | TRBV4-1 | 15 | CASSREQGTGNTIYF | TGCGCCAGCAGCCGCGAACAGGGTACTGGAAACACCATATATTTT
NA | TRBJ1-5 | NA | TRBV28 | 19 | CASSLWLQGGDLGNQPQHF | TGTGCCAGCAGTTTATGGCTACAGGGTGGGGATCTCGGCAATCAGCCCCAGCATTTT
once | TRBJ2-4 | NA | TRBV18 | 14 | CASSPATRSDIQYF | TGTGCCAGCTCACCAGCGACGCGGAGTGACATTCAGTACTTC
NA | TRBJ2-2 | TRBD2 | TRBV9 | 15 | CASSVGLAHTGELFF | TGTGCCAGCAGCGTCGGACTAGCGCACACCGGGGAGCTGTTTTTT
NA | TRBJ1-3 | TRBD1 | TRBV5-1 | 14 | CASSIGTAGNTIYF | TGCGCCAGCAGCATCGGGACAGCCGGAAACACCATATATTTT
NA | TRBJ1-2 | NA | TRBV5-6 | 15 | CASSSDQRVNYGYTF | TGTGCCAGCAGCTCCGATCAAAGGGTGAACTATGGCTACACCTTC
NA | TRBJ1-4 | NA | TRBV2 | 15 | CASNVDSATNEKLFF | TGTGCCAGCAATGTAGACAGTGCAACTAATGAAAAACTGTTTTTT
NA | TRBJ2-5 | TRBD2 | TRBV2 | 14 | CASSFGTSGETQYF | TGTGCCAGCAGTTTCGGGACTAGCGGGGAGACCCAGTACTTC
NA | TRBJ1-2 | NA | TRBV6-6 | 14 | CASRREGEPYGYTF | TGTGCCAGCAGACGGGAGGGGGAACCCTATGGCTACACCTTC
NA | TRBJ1-1 | NA | TRBV18 | 15 | CASSPYRGMNTEAFF | TGTGCCAGCTCACCGTATAGGGGCATGAACACTGAAGCTTTCTTT
NA | TRBJ1-4 | TRBD1 | TRBV18 | 15 | CASSPGDRDYEKLFF | TGTGCCAGCTCACCGGGGGACAGAGATTATGAAAAACTGTTTTTT
NA | TRBJ1-2 | TRBD1 | TRBV18 | 13 | CASSPGQGRGYTF | TGTGCCAGCTCACCGGGACAGGGCCGTGGCTACACCTTC
NA | TRBJ2-4 | TRBD2 | TRBV27 | 14 | CASSPAGGGNIQYF | TGTGCCAGCAGTCCGGCGGGGGGCGGAAACATTCAGTACTTC
NA | TRBJ2-3 | NA | TRBV28 | 13 | CASSSGRRDTQYF | TGTGCCAGCAGTTCGGGAAGGCGGGATACGCAGTATTTT